This passage covers 8 T cell receptor beta chains from one sample sequenced in a study of OX40 agonist ivuxolimab in advanced cancers. Measured with immunoSEQ multiplex PCR; TCRdb has only the in-frame clones, and not every one. This table has over 55,000 clones, roughly nine tenths appearing once. Sequenced material: CD4+ or CD8+ T cells sorted from blood, taken in a trial of the OX40 agonist ivuxolimab. The receptors come from an adult with an advanced solid tumor such as melanoma, head and neck, liver or kidney cancer.

This chain joins TRBV18 and TRBJ1-5, with D perhaps TRBD1 (6 bases). This CDR3 region has 14 residues. V lost 1 base, J lost 4 bases, and 8 bases lay in between. Germline CDR1 reads KGHSH; CDR2 reads LQKENI. In DNA form, the CDR3 reads TGTGCCAGCTCACCACAGGGGGGTAATCAGCCCCAGCATTTT. Translating gives CASSPQGGNQPQHF. Variable domain in full (rest from reference TRBV18 and TRBJ1-5): NAGVMQNPRHLVRRRGQEARLRCSPMKGHSHVYWYRQLPEEGLKFMVYLQKENIIDESGMPKERFSAEFPKEGPSILRIQQVVRGDSAAYFCASSPQGGNQPQHFGDGTRLSIL.

The chain carries TRBV5-1 and TRBJ1-1, with 8 bases fitting TRBD1. The CDR3 extends over 14 amino acids. Germline lookup yields CDR1 SGHRS and CDR2 YFSETQ. After removal of 4 bases from V and 7 bases from J, the junction contained 9 bases not matched to a gene. This CDR3 is CASSKNSGQGEAFF. As DNA, the CDR3 is TGCGCCAGCAGCAAAAATAGCGGACAGGGTGAAGCTTTCTTT. The variable domain in full, with the rest retrieved from reference TRBV5-1 and TRBJ1-1, is KAGVTQTPRYLIKTRGQQVTLSCSPISGHRSVSWYQQTPGQGLQFLFEYFSETQRNKGNFPGRFSGRQFSNSRSEMNVSTLELGDSALYLCASSKNSGQGEAFFGQGTRLTVV.

For this clone: The identical CDR3 is also encoded by other nucleotide sequences in the sample. This chain uses TRBV28 with TRBJ2-7, with 8 nucleotides matching TRBD1. With V trimmed by 5 bases and J by 2 bases, 8 bases remained unmatched. Germline V gene sequence: CDR1 MDHEN, CDR2 SYDVKM. This CDR3 contains 15 residues. The CDR3 region has the DNA TGTGCCAGCAGTGCTTCCGGGACAGGAGCCTACGAGCAGTACTTC. Protein sequence: CASSASGTGAYEQYF.

This rearrangement joins TRBV7-9 to TRBJ2-7; TRBD1 is a possible D gene (5 bases). The V and J ends lost 1 base and 8 bases respectively, with 9 bases between them. The germline CDR1 and CDR2 sequences are SEHNR and FQNEAQ (reference sequence). The CDR3 length is 12 residues. CDR3 nucleotide sequence: TGTGCCAGCAGCTTAGAGGACACTAAGCAGTACTTC. Encoded protein: CASSLEDTKQYF. Using reference TRBV7-9 and TRBJ2-7 for the parts outside the CDR3, the full variable domain is DTGVSQNPRHKITKRGQNVTFRCDPISEHNRLYWYRQTLGQGPEFLTYFQNEAQLEKSRLLSDRFSAERPKGSFSTLEIQRTEQGDSAMYLCASSLEDTKQYFGPGTRLTVT.

This clone is a singleton in its sample. The chain is built from TRBV4-2 and TRBJ2-2; D possibly uses TRBD1 or TRBD2 (6 bases each). The CDR3 spans 17 residues. V lost 1 base and J 7 bases, leaving 19 bases between the germline ends. Germline V gene lookup returns CDR1 LGHNA and CDR2 YNFKEQ. CDR3 bases: TGTGCCAGCAGCCAAGGGAATTTGAGGGGGGCGGGCGGGGAGCTGTTTTTT. It codes for CASSQGNLRGAGGELFF.

This clone was seen only once. V gene TRBV19 combines with J gene TRBJ1-5, with 10 nucleotides matching TRBD1. Trimming took 6 bases from V and 7 from J; bases not matched to a gene: 9. Germline values: CDR1 LNHDA, CDR2 SQIVND (reference sequence). CDR3 length equals 15 residues. The CDR3 nucleotides are TGTGCCAGTAGCTATATCGACAGGGGGCGGCAGCCCCAGCATTTT. The encoded protein is CASSYIDRGRQPQHF. Supplemented by reference TRBV19 and TRBJ1-5, the full variable domain reads DGGITQSPKYLFRKEGQNVTLSCEQNLNHDAMYWYRQDPGQGLRLIYYSQIVNDFQKGDIAEGYSVSREKKESFPLTVTSAQKNPTAFYLCASSYIDRGRQPQHFGDGTRLSIL.

This clone was observed a few times. V gene TRBV15 combines with J gene TRBJ1-5, with D possibly matching TRBD1 (6 bases). The CDR3 has 16 amino acids. The germline CDR1 and CDR2 sequences are LNHNV and YYDKDF (reference sequence). Trimming cost V 0 bases and J 7 bases, with 16 bases left between them. The CDR3, as DNA: TGTGCCACCAGCAGAGATGGCAGGGGCTGGGGACAGCCCCAGCATTTT. Translating gives CATSRDGRGWGQPQHF. Using reference TRBV15 and TRBJ1-5 for the parts outside the CDR3, the full variable domain is DAMVIQNPRYQVTQFGKPVTLSCSQTLNHNVMYWYQQKSSQAPKLLFHYYDKDFNNEADTPDNFQSRRPNTSFCFLDIRSPGLGDTAMYLCATSRDGRGWGQPQHFGDGTRLSIL.

The chain uses TRBV5-4 and TRBJ2-4; D not certain. Germline V gives CDR1 SGHNT, CDR2 YYREEE (reference sequence). The CDR3 length is 16 residues. Trimming removed 2 bases from V and 0 bases from J, with 12 bases in between. CDR3: CASSLSGTLAKNIQYF. The CDR3 DNA follows: TGTGCCAGCAGCTTAAGTGGCACGCTAGCCAAAAACATTCAGTACTTC. Full variable domain (missing parts from reference TRBV5-4 and TRBJ2-4): ETGVTQSPTHLIKTRGQQVTLRCSSQSGHNTVSWYQQALGQGPQFIFQYYREEENGRGNFPPRFSGLQFPNYSSELNVNALELDDSALYLCASSLSGTLAKNIQYFGAGTRLSVL.